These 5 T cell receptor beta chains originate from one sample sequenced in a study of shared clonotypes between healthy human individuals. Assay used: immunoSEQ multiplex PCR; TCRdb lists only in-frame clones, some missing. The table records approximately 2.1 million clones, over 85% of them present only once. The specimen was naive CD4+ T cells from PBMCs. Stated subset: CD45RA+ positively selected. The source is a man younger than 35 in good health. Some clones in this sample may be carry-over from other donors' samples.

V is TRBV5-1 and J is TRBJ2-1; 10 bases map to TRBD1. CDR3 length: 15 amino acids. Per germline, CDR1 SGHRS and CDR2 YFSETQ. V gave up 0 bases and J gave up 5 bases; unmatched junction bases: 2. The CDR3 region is CASSLGQGADNEQFF. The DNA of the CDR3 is TGCGCCAGCAGCTTGGGACAGGGGGCCGACAATGAGCAGTTCTTC.

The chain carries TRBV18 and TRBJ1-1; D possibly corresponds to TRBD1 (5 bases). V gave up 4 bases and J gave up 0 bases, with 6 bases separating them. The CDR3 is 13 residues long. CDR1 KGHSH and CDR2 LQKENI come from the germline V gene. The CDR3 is CASSRGMNTEAFF. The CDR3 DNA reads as TGTGCCAGCTCACGGGGGATGAACACTGAAGCTTTCTTT.

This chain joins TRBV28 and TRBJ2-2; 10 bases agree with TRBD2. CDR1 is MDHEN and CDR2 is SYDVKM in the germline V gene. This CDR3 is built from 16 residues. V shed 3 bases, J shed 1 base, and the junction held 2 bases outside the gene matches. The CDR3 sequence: CASSFSGRENTGELFF. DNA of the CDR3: TGTGCCAGCAGTTTCAGCGGGAGGGAGAACACCGGGGAGCTGTTTTTT.

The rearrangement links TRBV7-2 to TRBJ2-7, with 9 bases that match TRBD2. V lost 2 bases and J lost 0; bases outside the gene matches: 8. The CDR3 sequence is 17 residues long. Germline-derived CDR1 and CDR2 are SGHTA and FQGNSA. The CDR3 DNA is TGTGCCAGCAGCTTAAAGGCTAGCGGGATGACCTCCTACGAGCAGTACTTC. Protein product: CASSLKASGMTSYEQYF.

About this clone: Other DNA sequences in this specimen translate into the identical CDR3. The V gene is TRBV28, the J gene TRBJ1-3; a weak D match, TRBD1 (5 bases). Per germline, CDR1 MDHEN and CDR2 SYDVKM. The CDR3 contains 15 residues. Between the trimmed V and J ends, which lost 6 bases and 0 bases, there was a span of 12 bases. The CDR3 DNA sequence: TGTGCCAGCAGGCCCACAGGTTCCTCTGGAAACACCATATATTTT. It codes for CASRPTGSSGNTIYF.